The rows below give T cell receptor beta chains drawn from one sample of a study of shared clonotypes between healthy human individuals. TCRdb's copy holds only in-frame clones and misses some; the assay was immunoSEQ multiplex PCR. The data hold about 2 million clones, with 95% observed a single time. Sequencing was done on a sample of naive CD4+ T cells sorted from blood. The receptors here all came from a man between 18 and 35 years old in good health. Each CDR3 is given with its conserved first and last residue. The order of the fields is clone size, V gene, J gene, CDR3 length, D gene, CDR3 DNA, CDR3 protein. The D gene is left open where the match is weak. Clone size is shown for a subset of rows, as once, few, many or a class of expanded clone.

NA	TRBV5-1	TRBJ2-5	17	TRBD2	TGCGCCAGCAGCCTATCTGGACTAGCGGGGAAACAAGAGACCCAGTACTTC	CASSLSGLAGKQETQYF
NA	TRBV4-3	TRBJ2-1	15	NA	TGCGCCAGCAGCCAAGAACGGGCGAGCTACAATGAGCAGTTCTTC	CASSQERASYNEQFF
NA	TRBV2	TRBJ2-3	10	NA	TGTGCCAGCGGTATATATACGCAGTATTTT	CASGIYTQYF
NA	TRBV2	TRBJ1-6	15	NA	TGTGCCAGCAGTGAGGGGCGCTCCTATAATTCACCCCTCCACTTT	CASSEGRSYNSPLHF
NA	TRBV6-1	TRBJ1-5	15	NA	TGTGCCAGCAGTGAAGGTGGCGGAGATCATCAGCCCCAGCATTTT	CASSEGGGDHQPQHF
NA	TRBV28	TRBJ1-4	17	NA	TGTGCCAGCAGTTTAATAGCCTTGGTAGGGGAAGGTGAAAAACTGTTTTTT	CASSLIALVGEGEKLFF
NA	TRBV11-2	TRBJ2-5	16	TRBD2	TGTGCCAGCCACTCCCCGGCGGGGGGGCGACAAGAGACCCAGTACTTC	CASHSPAGGRQETQYF
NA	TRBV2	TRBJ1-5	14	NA	TGTGCCAGCAGTGAAACCAGTTCTAATCAGCCCCAGCATTTT	CASSETSSNQPQHF
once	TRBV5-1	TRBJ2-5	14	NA	TGCGCCAGCAGCCGAGGGCAGGGCCAAGAGACCCAGTACTTC	CASSRGQGQETQYF
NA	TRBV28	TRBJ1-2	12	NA	TGTGCCAGCAATCCCCCCAAGGGCGGCTACACCTTC	CASNPPKGGYTF
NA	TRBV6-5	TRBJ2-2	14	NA	TGTGCCAGCGGTCGCCAGGGGGGCACCGGGGAGCTGTTTTTT	CASGRQGGTGELFF
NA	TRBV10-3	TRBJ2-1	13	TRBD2	TGTGCCATCAGTGAGGCAGCGGGGAATGAGCAGTTCTTC	CAISEAAGNEQFF
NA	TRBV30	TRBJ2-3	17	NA	TGTGCCTGGGAGGGGCAGGGGTCGAACCCTGTCCAAGATACGCAGTATTTT	CAWEGQGSNPVQDTQYF
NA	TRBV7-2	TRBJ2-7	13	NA	TGTGCCAGCTCGGGCGGCGGATCCTACGAGCAGTACTTC	CASSGGGSYEQYF
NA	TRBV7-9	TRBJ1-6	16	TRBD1	TGTGCCAGCAGCCCCTCAGGGGGGGGTGTGAATTCACCCCTCCACTTT	CASSPSGGGVNSPLHF
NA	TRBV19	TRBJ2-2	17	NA	TGTGCCAGTAGTCTAAGACTCAAGTTAGGCGACACCGGGGAGCTGTTTTTT	CASSLRLKLGDTGELFF
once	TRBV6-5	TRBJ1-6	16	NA	TGTGCCAGCAGTTACGACGTCAACATGGATAATTCACCCCTCCACTTT	CASSYDVNMDNSPLHF
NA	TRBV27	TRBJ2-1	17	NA	TGTGCCAGCAGCCCCTACGGACAGAGCATATCCTACAATGAGCAGTTCTTC	CASSPYGQSISYNEQFF
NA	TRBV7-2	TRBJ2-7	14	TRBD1	TGTGCCAGCAGCTTAGGGCAGGGGGCTTACGAGCAGTACTTC	CASSLGQGAYEQYF
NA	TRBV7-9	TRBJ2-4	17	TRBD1	TGTGCCAGCAGCTTAGGCTGGGACAGGGGTGCCAAAAACATTCAGTACTTC	CASSLGWDRGAKNIQYF
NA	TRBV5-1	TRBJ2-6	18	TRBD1	TGCGCCAGCAGCTTCGTCTCGGACAGGAGCTCTGGGGCCAACGTCCTGACTTTC	CASSFVSDRSSGANVLTF
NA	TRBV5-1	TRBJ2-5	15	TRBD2	TGCGCCAGCAGCTTAAGCGGGGGGGCCGTGGAGACCCAGTACTTC	CASSLSGGAVETQYF
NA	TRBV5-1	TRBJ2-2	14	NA	TGCGCCAGCAGCCCCGGGAAGAACACCGGGGAGCTGTTTTTT	CASSPGKNTGELFF
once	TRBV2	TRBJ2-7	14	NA	TGTGCCAGCATAGCCAGATACCTGTCCTACGAGCAGTACTTC	CASIARYLSYEQYF
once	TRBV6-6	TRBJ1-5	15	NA	TGTGCCAGCAGTTACTCGATAGCGGGGGCTGGGCCCCAGCATTTT	CASSYSIAGAGPQHF
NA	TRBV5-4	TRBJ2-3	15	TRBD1	TGTGCCAGCAGCCAACCGGGACAGGGAACAGATACGCAGTATTTT	CASSQPGQGTDTQYF
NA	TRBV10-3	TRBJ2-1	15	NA	TGTGCCATCAGTGAGAGTAGGGTCTCCTACAATGAGCAGTTCTTC	CAISESRVSYNEQFF
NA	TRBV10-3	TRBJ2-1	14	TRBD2	TGTGCCATCAGTTTGACTAGCGGTTACAATGAGCAGTTCTTC	CAISLTSGYNEQFF
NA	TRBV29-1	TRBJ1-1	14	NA	TGCAGCAAAGGGAGGGCCCTGTGGGGCACTGAAGCTTTCTTT	CSKGRALWGTEAFF
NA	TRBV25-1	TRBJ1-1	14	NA	TGTGCCAGCAGCCCCGCAGGATTGAACACTGAAGCTTTCTTT	CASSPAGLNTEAFF
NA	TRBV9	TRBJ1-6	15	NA	TGTGCCAGCACCCCCGGGCAGGGTTCAGCTTCACCCCTCCACTTT	CASTPGQGSASPLHF
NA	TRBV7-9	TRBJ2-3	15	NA	TGTGCCAGTCGGAGGGTAAGGACGACCACAGATACGCAGTATTTT	CASRRVRTTTDTQYF
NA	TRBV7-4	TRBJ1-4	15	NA	TGTGCCAGCAGCCCCCCGCATGTGGGTGAGGAAAAACTGTTTTTT	CASSPPHVGEEKLFF
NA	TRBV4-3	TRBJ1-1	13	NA	TGCGCCAGCAGCCAAGATAAGAACACTGAAGCTTTCTTT	CASSQDKNTEAFF
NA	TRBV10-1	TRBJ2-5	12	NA	TGCGCCACCCCAGGGGTCGAGGAGACCCAGTACTTC	CATPGVEETQYF
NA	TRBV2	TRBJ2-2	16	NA	TGTGCCAGCAGTGTTCATACAGGGACCCTCACCGGGGAGCTGTTTTTT	CASSVHTGTLTGELFF
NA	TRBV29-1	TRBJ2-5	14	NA	TGCAGCGTTGAAGGGACCCAAAATCTGGAGACCCAGTACTTC	CSVEGTQNLETQYF
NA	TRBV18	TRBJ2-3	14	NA	TGTGCCAGCTCACCACCGACTAGACGCGATACGCAGTATTTT	CASSPPTRRDTQYF
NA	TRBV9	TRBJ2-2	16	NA	TGTGCCAGCAGCGTAGGCCTAGTACTAGGTACCGGGGAGCTGTTTTTT	CASSVGLVLGTGELFF
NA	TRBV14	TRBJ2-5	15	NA	TGTGCCAGCAGCTTACAGGGATTCGCCGAAGAGACCCAGTACTTC	CASSLQGFAEETQYF
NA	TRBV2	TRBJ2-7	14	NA	TGTGCCAGCAGGATCGAGGGGGGCACCTACGAGCAGTACTTC	CASRIEGGTYEQYF
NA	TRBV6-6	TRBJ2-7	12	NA	TGTGCCAGCAGCTCGCCGGTGGACGAGCAGTACTTC	CASSSPVDEQYF